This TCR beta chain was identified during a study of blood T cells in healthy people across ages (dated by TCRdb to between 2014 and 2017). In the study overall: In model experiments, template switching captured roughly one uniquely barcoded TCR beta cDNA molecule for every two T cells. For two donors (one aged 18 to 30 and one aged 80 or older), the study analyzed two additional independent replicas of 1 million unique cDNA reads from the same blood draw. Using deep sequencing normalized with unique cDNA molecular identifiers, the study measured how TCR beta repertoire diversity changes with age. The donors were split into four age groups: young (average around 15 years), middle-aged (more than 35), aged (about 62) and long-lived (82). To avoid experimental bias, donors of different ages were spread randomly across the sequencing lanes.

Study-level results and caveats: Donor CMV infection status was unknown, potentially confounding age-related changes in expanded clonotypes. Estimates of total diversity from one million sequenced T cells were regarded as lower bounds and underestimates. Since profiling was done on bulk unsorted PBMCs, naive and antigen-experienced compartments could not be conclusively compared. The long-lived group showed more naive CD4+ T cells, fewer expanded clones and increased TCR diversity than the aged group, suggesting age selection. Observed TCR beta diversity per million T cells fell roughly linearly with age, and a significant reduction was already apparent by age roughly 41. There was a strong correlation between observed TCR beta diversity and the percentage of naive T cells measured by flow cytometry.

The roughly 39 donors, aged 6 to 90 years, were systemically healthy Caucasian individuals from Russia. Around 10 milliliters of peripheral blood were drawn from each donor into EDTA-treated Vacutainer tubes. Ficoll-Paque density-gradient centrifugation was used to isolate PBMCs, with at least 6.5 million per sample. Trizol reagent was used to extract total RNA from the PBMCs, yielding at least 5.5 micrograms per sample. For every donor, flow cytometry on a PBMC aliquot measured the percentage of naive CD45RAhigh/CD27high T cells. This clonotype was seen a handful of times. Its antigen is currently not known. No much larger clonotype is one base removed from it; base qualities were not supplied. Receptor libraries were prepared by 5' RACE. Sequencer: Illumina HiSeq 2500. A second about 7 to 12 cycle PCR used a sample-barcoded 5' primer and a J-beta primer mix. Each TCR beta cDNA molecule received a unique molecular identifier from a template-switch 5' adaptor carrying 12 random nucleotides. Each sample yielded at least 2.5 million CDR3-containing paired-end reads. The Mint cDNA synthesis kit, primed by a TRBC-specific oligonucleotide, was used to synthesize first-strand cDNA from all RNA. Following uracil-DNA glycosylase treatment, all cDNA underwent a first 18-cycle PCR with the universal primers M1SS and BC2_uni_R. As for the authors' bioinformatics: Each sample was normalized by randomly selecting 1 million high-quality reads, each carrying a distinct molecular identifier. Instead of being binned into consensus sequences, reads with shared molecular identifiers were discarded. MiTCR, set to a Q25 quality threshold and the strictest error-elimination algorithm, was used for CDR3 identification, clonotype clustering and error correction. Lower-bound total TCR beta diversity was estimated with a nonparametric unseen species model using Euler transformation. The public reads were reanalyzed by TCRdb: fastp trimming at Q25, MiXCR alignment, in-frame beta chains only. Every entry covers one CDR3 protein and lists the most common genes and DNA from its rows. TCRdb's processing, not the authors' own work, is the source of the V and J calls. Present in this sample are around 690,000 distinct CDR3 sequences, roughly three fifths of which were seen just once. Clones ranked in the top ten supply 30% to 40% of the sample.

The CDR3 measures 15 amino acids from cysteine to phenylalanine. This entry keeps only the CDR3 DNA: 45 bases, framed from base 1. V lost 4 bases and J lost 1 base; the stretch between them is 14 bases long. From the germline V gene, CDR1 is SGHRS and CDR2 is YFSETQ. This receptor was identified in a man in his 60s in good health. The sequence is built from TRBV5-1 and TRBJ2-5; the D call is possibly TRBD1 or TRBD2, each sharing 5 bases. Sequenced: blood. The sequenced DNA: TGCGCCAGCAGCAACCTGGGACGGATCCAAGAGACCCAGTACTTC. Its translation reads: CASSNLGRIQETQYF.